This T cell receptor beta chain was retrieved from a study of shared clonotypes between healthy human individuals. Broader study findings: Investigators collected only blood, and repertoires in tissues likely differ. It was the non-shared clonotypes that had lower generation probabilities than clonotypes shared by all four donors.

Assay used: immunoSEQ multiplex PCR; TCRdb lists only in-frame clones, some missing. The sample lists a few million clones, 93% occurring once. Remarks on this clone: As yet, its antigen is unknown. An end of the junction does not agree with germline; a read error may underlie this.

Per germline, CDR1 SGDLS and CDR2 YYNGEE. The CDR3 is 14 residues long. The V and J genes are TRBV9 and TRBJ2-3, with D possibly matching TRBD2 (5 bases). The sequencing sample was made of naive CD4+ T cells from PBMCs. Subset defined: CD45RA+ positively selected. This TCR was recovered from a man younger than 30 in good health. Some clones in this sample may be carry-over from other donors' samples. CDR3 sequence (DNA): TGTGCCAGCAATACATCTCCTAGCATAGATACGCAGTATTTT. The encoded protein is CASNTSPSIDTQYF.